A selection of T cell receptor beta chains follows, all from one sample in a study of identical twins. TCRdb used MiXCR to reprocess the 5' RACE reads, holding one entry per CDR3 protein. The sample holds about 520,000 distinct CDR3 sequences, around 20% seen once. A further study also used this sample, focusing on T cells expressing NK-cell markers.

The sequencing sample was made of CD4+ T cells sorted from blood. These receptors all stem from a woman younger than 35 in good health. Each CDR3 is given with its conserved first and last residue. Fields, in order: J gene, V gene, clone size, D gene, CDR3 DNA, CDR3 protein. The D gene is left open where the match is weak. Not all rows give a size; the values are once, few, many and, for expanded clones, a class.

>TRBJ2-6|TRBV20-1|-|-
TGCAGTGCTAGCGTCGTTGGGGCCGGGGCCAACGTCCTGACTTTC
CSASVVGAGANVLTF
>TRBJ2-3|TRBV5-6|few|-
TGTGCCAGCAGCTTGGCCGGCGAAGCAGATACGCAGTATTTT
CASSLAGEADTQYF
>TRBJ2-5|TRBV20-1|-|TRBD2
TGCAGTGCCGCGATCGGTTGGGGGGGGCAAGAGACCCAGTACTTC
CSAAIGWGGQETQYF
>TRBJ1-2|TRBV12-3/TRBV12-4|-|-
TGTGCCAGCAGCTACGGACCCGGGGGTCATGGCTACACCTTC
CASSYGPGGHGYTF
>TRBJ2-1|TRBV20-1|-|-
TGCAGTGCGGTGGCGGGGCCCCCCTACAATGAGCAGTTCTTC
CSAVAGPPYNEQFF
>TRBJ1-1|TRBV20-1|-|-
TGCAGTGCCGCGACGGGGGGTGAAGCTTTCTTT
CSAATGGEAFF
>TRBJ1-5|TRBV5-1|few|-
TGCGCCAGCAGCTTGTCGACGGGTGATGGTCCCCAGCATTTT
CASSLSTGDGPQHF
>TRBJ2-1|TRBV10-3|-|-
TGTGCCATCAGTGAGCATGGACAGAGTAGTTCGGGGAATGAGCAGTTCTTC
CAISEHGQSSSGNEQFF
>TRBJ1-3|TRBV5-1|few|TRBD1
TGCGCCAGCAGCTTGGGAAGACAGGGGACTGGAAACACCATATATTTT
CASSLGRQGTGNTIYF
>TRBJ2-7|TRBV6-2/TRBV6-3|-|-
TGTGCCAGCAGTTACACGGTGGGCCTCGAGCAGTACTTC
CASSYTVGLEQYF
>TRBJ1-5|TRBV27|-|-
TGTGCCAGCAGTTTATTCGGGCAGCCCCAGCATTTT
CASSLFGQPQHF
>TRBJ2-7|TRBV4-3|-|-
TGCGCCAGCAGCCCCCCGGGGGACGGACCCTACGAGCAGTACTTC
CASSPPGDGPYEQYF
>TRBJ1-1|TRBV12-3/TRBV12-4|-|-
TGTGCCAGCAGTTTGAGAAGGGGGATGAACACTGAAGCTTTCTTT
CASSLRRGMNTEAFF
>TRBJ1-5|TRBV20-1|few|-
TGCAGTGCGGGAAATAGCAATCAGCCCCAGCATTTT
CSAGNSNQPQHF
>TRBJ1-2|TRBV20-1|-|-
TGCAGTGCCCAATCGGCGGGGAGGGGAGGCTACACCTTC
CSAQSAGRGGYTF
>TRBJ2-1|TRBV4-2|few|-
TGTGCCAGCAGCCAAGATAGAGGCGGGTACAATGAGCAGTTCTTC
CASSQDRGGYNEQFF
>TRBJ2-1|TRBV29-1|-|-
TGCAGCGTTGCCAGGTCCGCTCTAAACAATGAGCAGTTCTTC
CSVARSALNNEQFF
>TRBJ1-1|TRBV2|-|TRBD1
TGTGCCAGCAGGGAACAGGGGGCCCTTGAAGCTTTCTTT
CASREQGALEAFF
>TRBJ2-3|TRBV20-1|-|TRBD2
TGCAGTGCTAGAGGTCAGCGGGGGGCCACAGATACGCAGTATTTT
CSARGQRGATDTQYF
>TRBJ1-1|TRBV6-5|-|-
TGTGCCAGCAGTCTACAGGGTATCGGGAACACTGAAGCTTTCTTT
CASSLQGIGNTEAFF
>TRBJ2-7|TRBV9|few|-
TGTGCCAGCAGCGTAGAAGGACAGCCCTGGGAGCAGTACTTC
CASSVEGQPWEQYF
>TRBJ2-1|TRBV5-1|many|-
TGCGCCAGCAGCTTAGTTAGCCAAAATGGCGCAAACTCCAATGAGCAGTTCTTC
CASSLVSQNGANSNEQFF
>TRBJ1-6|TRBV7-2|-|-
TGTGCCAGCAGCTTAGCGGGGCAGGGGAGCTCCTATAATTCACCCCTCCACTTT
CASSLAGQGSSYNSPLHF
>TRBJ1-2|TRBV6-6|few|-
TGTGCCAGCAGTGGGCGAGGCTACACCTTC
CASSGRGYTF
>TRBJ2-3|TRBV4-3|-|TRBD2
TGCGCCAGCAGCCACTTACTTCTAGCGGGAGCAGATTTGACTACGCAGTATTTT
CASSHLLLAGADLTTQYF
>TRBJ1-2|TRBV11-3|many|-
TGTGCCAGCAGCTTAGAGAGGCGGGGGTATGGGGCCACCTATGGCTACACCTTC
CASSLERRGYGATYGYTF
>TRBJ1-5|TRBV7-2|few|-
TGTGCCAGCAGCTTACGTCTGAATCTGGGGCAGCCCCAGCATTTT
CASSLRLNLGQPQHF
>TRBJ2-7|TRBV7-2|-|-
TGTGCCAGCAGCTTACGTGGCGAGGGCCCGCCTTACGAGCAGTACTTC
CASSLRGEGPPYEQYF
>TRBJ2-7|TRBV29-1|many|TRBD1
TGCAGCGTTGAAAGGCAGGGGGACGAGCAGTACTTC
CSVERQGDEQYF
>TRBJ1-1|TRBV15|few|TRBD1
TGTGCCACCAGCAGAACCCCGGACAGGACGAACACTGAAGCTTTCTTT
CATSRTPDRTNTEAFF
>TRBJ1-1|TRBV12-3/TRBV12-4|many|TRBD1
TGTGCCAGCACTACACAGGGGAGTCTCCCCCAAGCTTTCTTT
CASTTQGSLPQAFF
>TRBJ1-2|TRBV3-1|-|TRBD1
TGTGCCAGCAGCCATGGGACAGGCTATGGCTACACCTTC
CASSHGTGYGYTF
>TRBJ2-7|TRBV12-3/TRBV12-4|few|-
TGTGCCAGCACTTTCCAGGCAGGGATCGGCAACGAGCAGTACTTC
CASTFQAGIGNEQYF
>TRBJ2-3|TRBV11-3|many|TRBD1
TGTGCCAGCAGCCCGGGACAGAACACAGATACGCAGTATTTT
CASSPGQNTDTQYF
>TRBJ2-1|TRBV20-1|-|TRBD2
TGCAGTGCTACTAGCGGGGGGGCGCGGTACAATGAGCAGTTCTTC
CSATSGGARYNEQFF
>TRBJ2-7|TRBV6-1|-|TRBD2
TGTGCCAGCAGTGAAGGGACTAGCGGATCCTACGAGCAGTACTTC
CASSEGTSGSYEQYF
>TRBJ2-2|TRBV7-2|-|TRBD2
TGTGCCAGCAGCCCCCGACTAGCGAAGACCGGGGAGCTGTTTTTT
CASSPRLAKTGELFF
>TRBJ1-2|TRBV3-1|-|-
TGTGCCAGCAGCCAAAGCAGGAGGGGCTACTATGGCTACACCTTC
CASSQSRRGYYGYTF
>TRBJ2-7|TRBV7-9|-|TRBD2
TGTGCCAGCCAAACTAGCGACGAGCAGTACTTC
CASQTSDEQYF
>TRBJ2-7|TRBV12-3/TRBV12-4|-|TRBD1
TGTGCCAGCAGCCGGGGACAGGGTGGCGAGCAGTACTTC
CASSRGQGGEQYF
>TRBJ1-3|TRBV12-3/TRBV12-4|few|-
TGTGCCAGCAGTTTATTTGGGGGGCCCTCTGGAAACACCATATATTTT
CASSLFGGPSGNTIYF
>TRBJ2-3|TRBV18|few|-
TGTGCCAGCTCACCACAGTCCTGGGGGGCAGATACGCAGTATTTT
CASSPQSWGADTQYF
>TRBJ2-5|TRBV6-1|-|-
TGTGCCAGCAACTCTCTACAGACCCAGTACTTC
CASNSLQTQYF
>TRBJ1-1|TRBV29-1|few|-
TGCAGCGTCCTCCAGGGGACGAACACTGAAGCTTTCTTT
CSVLQGTNTEAFF
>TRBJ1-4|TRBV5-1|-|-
TGCGCCAGCAGCTCCGGCAGGGTGGGTGAAAAACTGTTTTTT
CASSSGRVGEKLFF
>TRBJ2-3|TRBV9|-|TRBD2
TGTGCCAGCAGCGTATCCCTTGGAAGCGGGGGCACAGATACGCAGTATTTT
CASSVSLGSGGTDTQYF
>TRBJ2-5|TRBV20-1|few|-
TGCAGTGCCCCCCAATCCGGGGGGCGTCAAGAGACCCAGTACTTC
CSAPQSGGRQETQYF
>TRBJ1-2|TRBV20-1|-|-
TGCAGTGCTACTGACCCGGAGGGGTACGGCTACACCTTC
CSATDPEGYGYTF
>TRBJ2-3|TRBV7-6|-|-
TGTGCCAGCAGCTTAGCAGGCGGACAGCACACAGATACGCAGTATTTT
CASSLAGGQHTDTQYF
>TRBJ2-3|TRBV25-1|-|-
TGTGCCAGCGGGGTAGCGGGCACAGATACGCAGTATTTT
CASGVAGTDTQYF
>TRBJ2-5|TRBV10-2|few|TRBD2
TGCGCCAGCAGTGAGACTCTCGGACTAGTATTAGAGACCCAGTACTTC
CASSETLGLVLETQYF
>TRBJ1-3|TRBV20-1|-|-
TGCAGTGCTAAGATCCCCTCTGGAAACACCATATATTTT
CSAKIPSGNTIYF
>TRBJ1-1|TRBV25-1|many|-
TGTGCCAGCAGCGTAAGGGGGACTGAAGCTTTCTTT
CASSVRGTEAFF
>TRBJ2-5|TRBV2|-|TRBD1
TGTGCCAGCAGCGGCGCTCCCCGGGACAGGGGTGAGACCCAGTACTTC
CASSGAPRDRGETQYF
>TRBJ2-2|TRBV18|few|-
TGTGCCAGCTCACCGGACCAGTCCGGGGAGCTGTTTTTT
CASSPDQSGELFF
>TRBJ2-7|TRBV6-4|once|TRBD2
TGTGCCTGCAGCCTGGCCCGGGCTGGGACTAGCGGGGATACCTACGAGCAGTACTTC
CACSLARAGTSGDTYEQYF
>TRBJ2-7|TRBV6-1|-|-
TGTGCCAGCATGACGGACGCCCCCTACGAGCAGTACTTC
CASMTDAPYEQYF
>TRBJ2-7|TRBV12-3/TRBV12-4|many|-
TGTGCCAGCAGCGCCTCGGGTCTGAGGAGCTCCTACGAGCAGTACTTC
CASSASGLRSSYEQYF
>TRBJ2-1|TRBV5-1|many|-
TGCGCCAGCAGCTTGGGTGAAAGCTCCTACAATGAGCAGTTCTTC
CASSLGESSYNEQFF
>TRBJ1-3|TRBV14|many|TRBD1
TGTGCCAGCAGCCGCACAGGGGCTGGAAACACCATATATTTT
CASSRTGAGNTIYF